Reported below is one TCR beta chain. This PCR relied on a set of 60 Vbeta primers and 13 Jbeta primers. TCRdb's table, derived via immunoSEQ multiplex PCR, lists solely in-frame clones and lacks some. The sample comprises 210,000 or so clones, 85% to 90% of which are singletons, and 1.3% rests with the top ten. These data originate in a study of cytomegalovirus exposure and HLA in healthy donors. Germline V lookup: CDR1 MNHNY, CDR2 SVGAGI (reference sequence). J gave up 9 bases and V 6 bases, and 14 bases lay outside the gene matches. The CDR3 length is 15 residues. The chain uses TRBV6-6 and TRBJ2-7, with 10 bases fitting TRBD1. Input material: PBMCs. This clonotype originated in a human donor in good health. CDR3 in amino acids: CASRRDRGNGSGQYF. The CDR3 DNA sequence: TGTGCCAGCAGACGGGACAGGGGAAACGGATCGGGGCAGTACTTC.